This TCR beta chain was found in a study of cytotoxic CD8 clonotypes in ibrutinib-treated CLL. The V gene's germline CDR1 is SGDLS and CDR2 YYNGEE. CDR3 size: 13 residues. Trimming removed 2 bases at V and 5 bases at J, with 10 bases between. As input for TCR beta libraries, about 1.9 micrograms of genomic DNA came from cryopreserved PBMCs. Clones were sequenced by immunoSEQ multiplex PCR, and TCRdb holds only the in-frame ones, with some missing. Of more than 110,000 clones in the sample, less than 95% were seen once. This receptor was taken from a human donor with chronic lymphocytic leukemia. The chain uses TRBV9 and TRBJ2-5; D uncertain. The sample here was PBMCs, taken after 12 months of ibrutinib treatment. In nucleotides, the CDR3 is TGTGCCAGCAGCGTTGATTCGACGGAGACCCAGTACTTC. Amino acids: CASSVDSTETQYF.